What follows describes a single T cell receptor (beta chain). As yet, its antigen is unknown. A much larger clone lies one base from this, so it may be a read error. This entry belongs to a study of post-analysis software for immune sequencing data. Overall study findings and caveats: Elevated frequency relative to controls characterized four or five TRBV segments in patients, TRBV5-6, TRBV5-1 and TRBV20-1 among them.

cDNA libraries of TCR beta carried unique molecular identifiers. TCRdb re-analysed the PCR reads in MiXCR, keeping a single row per CDR3 protein. Here the sample spans approximately 150,000 distinct CDR3 sequences, over 25% being singletons. V lost 4 bases and J lost 2; bases outside the gene matches: 5. In germline, CDR1 is SGHTA, CDR2 FQGTGA. The CDR3 spans 17 residues. This clonotype originated in a girl aged 10-17 years with multiple sclerosis. Sample: blood. The chain has TRBV7-3 and TRBJ2-6; the match to TRBD1 covers 10 bases. CDR3 DNA: TGTGCCAGCAGCTCCTGGGACAGGGGTGCTGGGGCCAACGTCCTGACTTTC. It is translated as CASSSWDRGAGANVLTF.